This record covers a single T cell receptor (beta chain). Its antigen is unidentified. A read error may produce the germline difference seen at one junction end. Amplification used 60 Vbeta primers and 13 Jbeta primers. Repertoires were generated with immunoSEQ multiplex PCR, while TCRdb's copy carries only in-frame clones and drops some. The sample has 90,000 or so clones; approximately 72% are singletons. This entry is derived from a study of cytomegalovirus exposure and HLA in healthy donors. Study-level findings and limits: There were a few CMV-associated chains whose specificity for CMV antigens was confirmed in vitro. Evidence from a later analysis indicated that most CMV-associated TCR beta chains looked HLA-restricted. Several of the most significant clusters appeared linked to common viral pathogens, based on a later analysis. Later analysis identified a missense DCLRE1C variant that was linked to TCR beta V- and J-gene trimming.

The source of this sequence is a man aged 25-40 years in good health and CMV-seropositive. Sequenced: PBMCs.

CDR3 loop: CASSYEGPQATQYF. The CDR3 DNA reads as TGTGCCAGCAGTTACGAGGGTCCTCAAGCGACCCAGTACTTC. The genes are TRBV27 and TRBJ2-5; a possible D gene is TRBD2 (5 bases). Germline assignment: CDR1 MNHEY and CDR2 SMNVEV (reference sequence). The CDR3 has 14 amino acids.